The present TCR beta chain was sequenced within a study of T cells in Graves' hyperthyroidism and ophthalmopathy (dated by TCRdb to the late 2010s). With regard to the full study: Peripheral blood samples were taken at the time of initial diagnosis, prior to any treatment. After blood sampling, hyperthyroidism patients were treated with methimazole at a starting dose of 30 mg daily, and ophthalmopathy patients were treated with high-dose intravenous methylprednisolone. TCR Vbeta CDR3 sequencing of some 140 peripheral blood samples (around 45 ophthalmopathy, about 74 hyperthyroidism and 17 progressor patients) is reported in the paper. Prospective prediction of ophthalmopathy was tested in an independent validation cohort of about 19 hyperthyroidism patients and around 16 patients who later progressed to ophthalmopathy. In more than five Graves' hyperthyroidism patients, the study also compared T-cell repertoires from thyroid tissue with T-cell repertoires from blood. To identify TCR V-J signatures that set the groups apart, the researchers used a discovery cohort of about a hundred patients, made up of 40 to 45 with Graves' ophthalmopathy and some 60 with stable Graves' hyperthyroidism. The approximately 90 discovery patients were randomly split 7:3 into training and test sets.

Concerning this clonotype: The target of this receptor is not known. No base qualities exist here, and no much larger clone lies one base off it.

Graves' hyperthyroidism was defined as stable when no progression to ophthalmopathy occurred over 18 months of follow-up. Hyperthyroidism patients were newly diagnosed, had a disease duration of under 2 months, and were aged 18 to 65 years. Exclusion was applied to patients with uncontrolled infections, other autoimmune diseases, pregnancy or lactation. Clinical symptoms, serum thyroxine and TRAb, thyroid ultrasound, and orbital computed tomography formed the basis for the diagnoses. Ficoll-Paque density gradient centrifugation was used to isolate PBMCs from 8.5 to 10 ml of fresh peripheral blood. Total RNA was extracted using Trizol reagent, and RNA quality was assessed on an Agilent 2100 Bioanalyzer. Paper-wide results and their limitations: Blood samples also contained most of the expanded thyroid clonotypes (frequency above 0.001), which suggests that blood repertoires may reflect thyroid immune responses. In validation, the model predicted progression to ophthalmopathy with 65% to 71% sensitivity and 72% to 75% specificity, a median of about six months before onset. In cross-validation, a model built on a 13 V-J signature told ophthalmopathy apart from stable hyperthyroidism with approximately 91% sensitivity and roughly 83% specificity, and in testing the same model reached 80%/75%. No statistical method was used to set the sample size in advance, and investigators knew the group allocation.

The germline V end is reduced by 0 bases and the J end by 5 bases; junction bases left unmatched: 13. The CDR3 goes from the cysteine to the phenylalanine over 18 residues. The sequence is cut down to CDR3 DNA, 54 bases in frame from base 1. CDR1 and CDR2 are read off the germline V gene (reference sequence) as GTSNPN and SVGIG. The TCR beta CDR3 regions were amplified from the RNA transcripts. The first round of RT-PCR for the TCR CDR3 was performed with the HTBI primer set and the Qiagen OneStep RT-PCR kit. Libraries were constructed in a second round of multiplex PCR, after which size selection and purification were carried out. The libraries were sequenced on an Illumina HiSeq2000 using paired-end 100 bp reads. The original methods were these. SOAPnuke was used to process the raw data, throwing out any read that contained adapters or uncalled bases, had a mean Phred below 15, or lacked an exact constant-primer or identifier match. High-quality paired reads were merged using COPE v1.2.5, and each unique nucleotide sequence was defined as a clonotype. Clonotypes were aligned to IMGT TRBV, TRBD and TRBJ reference segments using MiTCR v1.1. Analysis was restricted to V-J combinations with a frequency above 0.0001, which covered 99.2% of repertoires. A TCS score was defined as the ratio between F50 (clonal expansion) and ExV (chaos), using BLOSUM62-based TCRdist between CDR3 peptides within each V-J. Welch's t-statistics and random forest reduced around 520 V-J features to about 13, which were used in a naive Bayes classifier (R e1071). The public reads were reanalyzed by TCRdb: fastp trimming at Q25, MiXCR alignment, in-frame beta chains only. Every distinct CDR3 protein forms one entry, paired with its most common genes and DNA. What appears here as the V and J calls and clone size reflects TCRdb's work, not the paper's. This sample has roughly 300,000 distinct CDR3 sequences in its table, and 11% to 15% of those were observed once. Around 24% of the sample is in the top ten clones.

Recombination connected TRBV30 to TRBJ1-6; TRBD1 lines up with 7 middle nucleotides. Sequenced: blood. The TCR comes from a young woman with Graves' hyperthyroidism. The CDR3 region reads CAWSVPRTHGQDNSPLHF. At the DNA level, the sequence is TGTGCCTGGAGTGTACCCCGAACCCACGGACAGGATAATTCACCCCTCCACTTT. The full variable domain, completed from the reference TRBV30 and TRBJ1-6 proteins outside the CDR3, reads SQTIHQWPATLVQPVGSPLSLECTVEGTSNPNLYWYRQAAGRGLQLLFYSVGIGQISSEVPQNLSASRPQDRQFILSSKKLLLSDSGFYLCAWSVPRTHGQDNSPLHFGNGTRLTVT.